The entry below gives a single T cell receptor (beta chain) sequence along with its context. The repertoire was sequenced with immunoSEQ multiplex PCR; TCRdb's copy has only in-frame clones and lacks some. Seen here are 320,000 or so clones, roughly 89% observed once, and the top ten hold 4.5% to 5.5%. This record belongs to a study of blood T cell repertoires in COVID-19. At the level of the study: Samples taken during acute and convalescent COVID-19 were collected in the United States, Italy and Spain.

CDR3 length equals 16 residues. Germline V CDR1 and CDR2: MGHRA, YSYEKL. Trimming stripped 0 bases from V and 0 bases from J, with 12 bases between. Categorization into cohorts depended on clinical history that participants reported. Resolution of symptoms, clearance, or two negative PCRs was present in recovered Cohort 3 donors. Sequencing was done on a sample of PBMCs or T cells enriched from blood (not recorded which). The receptor was derived from a man aged 55 to 69 who had recovered from COVID-19. The genes are TRBV4-1 and TRBJ2-7; D remains unclear. CDR3 in DNA: TGCGCCAGCAGCCAAGAAAGATCTTTGGCCTCCTACGAGCAGTACTTC. Translated, it gives CASSQERSLASYEQYF.